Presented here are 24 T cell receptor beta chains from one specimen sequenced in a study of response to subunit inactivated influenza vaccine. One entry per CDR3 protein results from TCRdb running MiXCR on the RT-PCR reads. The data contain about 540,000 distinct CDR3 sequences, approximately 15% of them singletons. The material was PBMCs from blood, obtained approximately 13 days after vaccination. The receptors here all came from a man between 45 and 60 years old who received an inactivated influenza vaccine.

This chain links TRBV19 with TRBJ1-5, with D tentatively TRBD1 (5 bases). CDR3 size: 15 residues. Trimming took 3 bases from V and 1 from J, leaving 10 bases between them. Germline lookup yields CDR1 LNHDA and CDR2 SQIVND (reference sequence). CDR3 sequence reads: CASSIPGTSNQPQHF. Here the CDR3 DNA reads TGTGCCAGTAGTATCCCGGGGACCAGCAATCAGCCCCAGCATTTT. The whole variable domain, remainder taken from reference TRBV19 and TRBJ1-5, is DGGITQSPKYLFRKEGQNVTLSCEQNLNHDAMYWYRQDPGQGLRLIYYSQIVNDFQKGDIAEGYSVSREKKESFPLTVTSAQKNPTAFYLCASSIPGTSNQPQHFGDGTRLSIL.

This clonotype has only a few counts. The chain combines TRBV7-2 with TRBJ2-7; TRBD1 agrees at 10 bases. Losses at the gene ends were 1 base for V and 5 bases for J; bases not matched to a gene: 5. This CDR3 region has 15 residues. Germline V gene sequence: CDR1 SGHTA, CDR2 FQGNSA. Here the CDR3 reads CASSLGTGGYDEQYF. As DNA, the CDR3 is TGTGCCAGCAGCTTAGGGACAGGGGGTTATGACGAGCAGTACTTC.

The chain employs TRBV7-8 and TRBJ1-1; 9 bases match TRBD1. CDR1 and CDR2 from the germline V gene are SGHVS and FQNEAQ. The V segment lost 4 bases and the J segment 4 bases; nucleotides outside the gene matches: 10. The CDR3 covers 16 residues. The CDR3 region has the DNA TGTGCCAGCAGCTCCTTTCTACAGGGGGCGGGCACTGAAGCTTTCTTT. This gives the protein CASSSFLQGAGTEAFF.

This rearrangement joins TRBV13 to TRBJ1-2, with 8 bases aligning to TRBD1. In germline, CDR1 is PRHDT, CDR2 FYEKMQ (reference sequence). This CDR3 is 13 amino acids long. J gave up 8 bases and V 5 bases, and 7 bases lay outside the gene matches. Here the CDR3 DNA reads TGTGCCAGCAGCACCCAACAGGGGGTAGGCTACACCTTC. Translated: CASSTQQGVGYTF.

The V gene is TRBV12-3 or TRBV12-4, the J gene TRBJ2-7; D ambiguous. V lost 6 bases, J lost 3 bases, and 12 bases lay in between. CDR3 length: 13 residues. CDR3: CASRSDVDYEQYF. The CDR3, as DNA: TGTGCCAGCAGATCGGACGTAGACTACGAGCAGTACTTC.

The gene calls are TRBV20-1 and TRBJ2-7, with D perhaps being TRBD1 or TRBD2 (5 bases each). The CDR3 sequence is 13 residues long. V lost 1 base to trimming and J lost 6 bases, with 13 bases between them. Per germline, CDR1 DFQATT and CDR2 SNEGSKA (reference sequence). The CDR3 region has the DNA TGCAGTGCTAGAGGGGACGGTCGCTCCGAGCAGTACTTC. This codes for CSARGDGRSEQYF.

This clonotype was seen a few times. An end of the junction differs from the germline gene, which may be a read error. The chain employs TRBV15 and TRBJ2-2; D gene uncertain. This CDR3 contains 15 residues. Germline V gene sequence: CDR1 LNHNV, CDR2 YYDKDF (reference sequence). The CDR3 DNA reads TGTGCCACCAGCAGAGAGGGCGGCTACACTGGGGAGCTGTTTTTT. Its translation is CATSREGGYTGELFF.

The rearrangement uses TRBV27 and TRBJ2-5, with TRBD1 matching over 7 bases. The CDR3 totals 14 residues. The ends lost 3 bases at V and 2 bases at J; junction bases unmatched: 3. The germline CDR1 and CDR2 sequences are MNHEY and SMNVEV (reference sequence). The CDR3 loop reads CASSFQGDQETQYF. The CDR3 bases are TGTGCCAGCAGTTTCCAGGGGGATCAAGAGACCCAGTACTTC.

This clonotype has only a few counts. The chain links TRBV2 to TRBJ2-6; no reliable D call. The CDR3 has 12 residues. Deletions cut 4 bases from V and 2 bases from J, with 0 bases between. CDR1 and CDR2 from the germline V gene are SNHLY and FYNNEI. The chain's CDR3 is CASSAGANVLTF. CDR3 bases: TGTGCCAGCAGTGCTGGGGCCAACGTCCTGACTTTC. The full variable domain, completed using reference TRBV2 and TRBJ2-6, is EPEVTQTPSHQVTQMGQEVILRCVPISNHLYFYWYRQILGQKVEFLVSFYNNEISEKSEIFDDQFSVERPDGSNFTLKIRSTKLEDSAMYFCASSAGANVLTFGAGSRLTVL.

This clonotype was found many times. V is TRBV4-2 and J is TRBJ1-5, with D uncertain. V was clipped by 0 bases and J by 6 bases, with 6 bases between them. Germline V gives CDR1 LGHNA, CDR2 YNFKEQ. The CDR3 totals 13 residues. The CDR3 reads CASSQDVGQPQHF. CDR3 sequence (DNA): TGTGCCAGCAGCCAAGATGTGGGTCAGCCCCAGCATTTT.

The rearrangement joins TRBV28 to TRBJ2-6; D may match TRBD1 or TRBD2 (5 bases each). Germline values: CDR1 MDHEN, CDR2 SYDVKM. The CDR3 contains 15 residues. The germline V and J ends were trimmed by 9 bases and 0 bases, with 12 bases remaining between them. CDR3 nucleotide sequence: TGTGCCAGTAGAACCGGGGCCTCTGGGGCCAACGTCCTGACTTTC. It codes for CASRTGASGANVLTF.

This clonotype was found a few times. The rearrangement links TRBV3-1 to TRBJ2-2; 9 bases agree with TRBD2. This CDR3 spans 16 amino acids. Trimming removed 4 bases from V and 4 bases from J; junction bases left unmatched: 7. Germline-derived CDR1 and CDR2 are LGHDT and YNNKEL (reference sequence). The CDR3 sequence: CASSLRPSGATGELFF. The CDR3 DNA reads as TGTGCCAGCAGCCTCAGACCTAGCGGGGCCACCGGGGAGCTGTTTTTT.

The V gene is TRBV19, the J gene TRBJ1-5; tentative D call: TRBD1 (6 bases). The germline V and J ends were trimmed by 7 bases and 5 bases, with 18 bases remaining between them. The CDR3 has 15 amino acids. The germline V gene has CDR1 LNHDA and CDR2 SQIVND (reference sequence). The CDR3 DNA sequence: TGTGCCAGTAATCACAGGGAGGGCCTCGATCAGCCCCAGCATTTT. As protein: CASNHREGLDQPQHF.

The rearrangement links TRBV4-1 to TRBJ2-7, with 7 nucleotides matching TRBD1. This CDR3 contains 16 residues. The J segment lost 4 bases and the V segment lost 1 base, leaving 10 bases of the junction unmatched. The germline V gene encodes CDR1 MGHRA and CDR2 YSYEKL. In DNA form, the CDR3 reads TGCGCCAGCAGCCAAGCCGACAGGGTTCCCCTATACGAGCAGTACTTC. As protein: CASSQADRVPLYEQYF.

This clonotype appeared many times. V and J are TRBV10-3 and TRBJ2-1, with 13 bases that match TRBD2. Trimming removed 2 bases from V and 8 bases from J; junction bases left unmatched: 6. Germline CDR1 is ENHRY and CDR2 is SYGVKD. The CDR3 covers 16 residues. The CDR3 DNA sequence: TGTGCCATCAGTGAGGGGACTAGCGGGATTGAAGATGAGCAGTTCTTC. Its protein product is CAISEGTSGIEDEQFF.

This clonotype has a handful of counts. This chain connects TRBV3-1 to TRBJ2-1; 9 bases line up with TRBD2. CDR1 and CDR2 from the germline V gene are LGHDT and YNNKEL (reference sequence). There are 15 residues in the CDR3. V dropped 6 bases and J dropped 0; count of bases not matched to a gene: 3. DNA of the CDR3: TGTGCCAGCAGGTATAGCGGGAGCTCCTACAATGAGCAGTTCTTC. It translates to CASRYSGSSYNEQFF.

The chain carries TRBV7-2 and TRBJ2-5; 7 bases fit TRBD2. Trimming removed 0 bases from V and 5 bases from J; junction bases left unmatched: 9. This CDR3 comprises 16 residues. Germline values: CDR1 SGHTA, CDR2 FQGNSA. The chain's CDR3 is CASSLASWTSHETQYF. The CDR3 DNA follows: TGTGCCAGCAGCTTAGCTTCGTGGACTAGTCATGAGACCCAGTACTTC.

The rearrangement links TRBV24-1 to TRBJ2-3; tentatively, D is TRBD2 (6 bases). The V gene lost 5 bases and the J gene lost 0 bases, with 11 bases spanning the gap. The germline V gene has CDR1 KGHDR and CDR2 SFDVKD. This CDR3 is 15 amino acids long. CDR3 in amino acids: CATSVGAGSTDTQYF. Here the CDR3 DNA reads TGTGCCACCAGTGTAGGGGCGGGAAGCACAGATACGCAGTATTTT.

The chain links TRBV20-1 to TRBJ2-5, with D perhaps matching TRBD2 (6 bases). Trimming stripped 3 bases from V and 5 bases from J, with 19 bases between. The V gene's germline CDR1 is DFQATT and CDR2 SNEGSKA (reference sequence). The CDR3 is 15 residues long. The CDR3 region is CSASAARGAMETQYF. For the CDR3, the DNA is TGCAGTGCTAGCGCAGCGCGGGGAGCGATGGAGACCCAGTACTTC.

CDR3 nucleotides: TGCAGCGTTGAAGATCGTGGACAGGGTAACTATGGCTACACCTTC. Translating gives CSVEDRGQGNYGYTF. The chain is built from TRBV29-1 and TRBJ1-2, with 8 positions matching TRBD1. Germline values: CDR1 SQVTM, CDR2 ANQGSEA. The CDR3 has 15 residues. V lost 0 bases and J lost 1; bases outside the gene matches: 4.

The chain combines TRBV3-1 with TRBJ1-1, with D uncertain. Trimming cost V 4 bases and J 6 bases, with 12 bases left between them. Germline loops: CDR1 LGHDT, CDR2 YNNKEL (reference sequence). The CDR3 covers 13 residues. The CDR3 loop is CASSPGSQAEAFF. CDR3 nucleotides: TGTGCCAGCAGCCCCGGGAGTCAAGCTGAAGCTTTCTTT.

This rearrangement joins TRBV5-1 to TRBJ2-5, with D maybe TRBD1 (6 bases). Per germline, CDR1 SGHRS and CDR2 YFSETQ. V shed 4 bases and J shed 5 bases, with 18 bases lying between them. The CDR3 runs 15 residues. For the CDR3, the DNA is TGCGCCAGCAGCCGTGCGACAGGAGAAATGGAGACCCAGTACTTC. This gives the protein CASSRATGEMETQYF.

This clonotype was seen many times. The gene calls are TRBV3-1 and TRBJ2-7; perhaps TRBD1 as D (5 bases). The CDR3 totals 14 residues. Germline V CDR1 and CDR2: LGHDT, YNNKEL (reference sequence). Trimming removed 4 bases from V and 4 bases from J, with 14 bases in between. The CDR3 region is CASSLGPDRYEQYF. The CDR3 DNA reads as TGTGCCAGCAGCCTCGGACCTGACAGATACGAGCAGTACTTC.

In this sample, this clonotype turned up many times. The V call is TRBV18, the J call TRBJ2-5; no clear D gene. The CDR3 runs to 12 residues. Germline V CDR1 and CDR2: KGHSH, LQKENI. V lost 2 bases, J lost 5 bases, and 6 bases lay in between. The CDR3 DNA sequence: TGTGCCAGCTCACCATATAAGGAGACCCAGTACTTC. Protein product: CASSPYKETQYF. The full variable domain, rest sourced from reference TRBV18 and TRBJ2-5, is NAGVMQNPRHLVRRRGQEARLRCSPMKGHSHVYWYRQLPEEGLKFMVYLQKENIIDESGMPKERFSAEFPKEGPSILRIQQVVRGDSAAYFCASSPYKETQYFGPGTRLLVL.